This TCR beta chain came from a study of cytomegalovirus exposure and HLA in healthy donors. Broader study findings: As a later analysis showed, several of the most significant clusters appeared to be linked to common viral pathogens. In most subjects, TCR beta sequences reportedly gave accurate predictions of HLA-A and HLA-B alleles.

PCR employed 60 Vbeta and 13 Jbeta primers. Assay used: immunoSEQ multiplex PCR; TCRdb lists only in-frame clones, some missing. The repertoire holds 90,000 to 95,000 clones, with roughly 80% as singletons. Details on this clone: Its antigen remains unknown.

The receptor's source is a girl between 2 and 10 years old in good health and CMV-seropositive. Sequencing was performed on PBMCs.

CDR3 loop: CASSGDRNLNQPQHF. Written as DNA, the CDR3 is TGTGCCAGCAGTGGGGACAGGAATTTAAATCAGCCCCAGCATTTT. The chain couples TRBV27 to TRBJ1-5; 8 bases are a match to TRBD1. Germline CDR1 and CDR2: MNHEY and SMNVEV (reference sequence). The CDR3 spans 15 residues. Germline trimming cut 5 bases from V and 4 bases from J; bases unmatched to any gene: 7.